This T cell receptor (beta chain) appears in the sequencing data of a study of shared clonotypes between healthy human individuals. Sorted-subset replicate PCRs used approximately 200 ng of genomic DNA. This amount corresponded to tens of thousands of T cell genomes. Original analysis: As immunoSEQ supplied junction-only sequences (without quality scores), filtering differed. Using immunoSEQ multiplex PCR, the repertoire was profiled, and TCRdb retains in-frame clones only, with some absent. V, J and clone size are taken as reported in that table, and D and trimming were inferred from the DNA itself. This sample yields over a million clones, of which approximately 78% are seen a single time; roughly 0.62% belongs to the top ten. The sample consisted of memory CD4+ T cells from PBMCs. Sample subset: CD45RA-negative fraction. This receptor was identified in a man younger than 30 in good health. Some clones in this sample may be carry-over from other donors' samples.

The CDR3 region is CASSLATFYEQYF. Here the CDR3 DNA reads TGTGCCAGCAGCCTGGCGACATTCTACGAGCAGTACTTC. The chain links TRBV7-3 to TRBJ2-7; no reliable D call. This CDR3 comprises 13 residues. The V gene lost 5 bases and the J gene lost 3 bases, with 11 bases spanning the gap. In germline, CDR1 is SGHTA, CDR2 FQGTGA.